One and the same sample provided the 26 T cell receptor beta chains below, sequenced in a study of shared clonotypes between healthy human individuals. TCRdb's table, derived via immunoSEQ multiplex PCR, lists solely in-frame clones and lacks some. Of a few hundred thousand clones in the sample, around 80% were seen once. Sequenced sample: PBMCs. All receptors derive from a woman aged 40 to 50 in good health. Some clones in this sample may be carry-over from other donors' samples.

The chain has TRBV6-5 and TRBJ2-3; 9 nucleotides match TRBD2. V gave up 4 bases and J gave up 1 base; unmatched junction bases: 0. The CDR3 covers 14 residues. CDR1 is MNHEY, CDR2 SVGAGI, per germline. CDR3 loop: CASSWTSGTDTQYF. The DNA for the CDR3 is TGTGCCAGCAGTTGGACTAGCGGCACAGATACGCAGTATTTT.

V and J are TRBV7-2 and TRBJ2-5; D is unclear. The J call may be wrong; the DNA end is better matched by TRBJ2-7. CDR1 and CDR2 (germline): SGHTA, FQGNSA. The length of the CDR3 is 14 residues. The CDR3 DNA follows: TGTGCCAGCAGCTTAGGTGGAAACTCCTACGAGCAGTACTTC. This gives the protein CASSLGGNSYEQYF.

V and J are TRBV4-1 and TRBJ1-3; 8 nucleotides match TRBD1. This CDR3 has 16 amino acids. The J segment lost 1 base and the V segment lost 2 bases, leaving 4 bases of the junction unmatched. In germline, CDR1 is MGHRA, CDR2 YSYEKL. For the CDR3, the DNA is TGCGCCAGCAGCCAAACCGGACAGGGATCTGGAAACACCATATATTTT. As protein: CASSQTGQGSGNTIYF.

The chain has TRBV11-2 and TRBJ2-2; D ambiguous. V was pared by 1 base and J by 4 bases, with 4 bases between. This CDR3 has 13 residues. Per the germline V gene, CDR1 is SGHAT and CDR2 is FQNNGV. The CDR3 loop reads CASSLGRTGELFF. In DNA, the CDR3 is TGTGCCAGCAGCTTAGGTCGCACCGGGGAGCTGTTTTTT.

The sample holds many counts of this clone. V is TRBV14 and J is TRBJ2-1; 12 bases agree with TRBD1. With V trimmed by 7 bases and J by 7 bases, 8 bases remained unmatched. CDR1 is SGHDN and CDR2 is FVKESK in the germline V gene. This CDR3 is built from 15 residues. CDR3 loop: CASTSGTGGHNEQFF. In nucleotides, the CDR3 is TGTGCCAGCACTTCCGGGACAGGGGGCCATAATGAGCAGTTCTTC.

This clone turned up a few times. This chain connects TRBV7-8 to TRBJ1-1; no firm D call. Trimming took 5 bases from V and 8 from J, leaving 21 bases between them. Looked up from germline, CDR1 is SGHVS and CDR2 is FQNEAQ. The CDR3 sequence is 15 residues long. The CDR3 sequence is CASSHFGVPLAEAFF. In DNA form, the CDR3 reads TGTGCCAGCAGCCACTTCGGAGTCCCTCTTGCGGAAGCTTTCTTT.

The V and J genes are TRBV5-3 and TRBJ2-7; D is undetermined. TRBV5-3 is given ORF status, its function remaining uncertain. There are 15 residues in the CDR3. Trimming removed 8 bases at V and 2 bases at J, with 20 bases between. CDR3 coding DNA: TGTGCCAGCAGTTTCCTCCGCTACTCACCCTACGAGCAGTACTTC. Translated, it gives CASSFLRYSPYEQYF.

This clone was found a few times. The chain joins TRBV18 to TRBJ2-7; TRBD2 matches at 8 bases. V shed 3 bases and J 4 bases; nucleotides not matched to a gene: 5. Germline CDR1 KGHSH, CDR2 LQKENI. CDR3 length: 14 residues. The CDR3 loop is CASSPGTRGYEQYF. CDR3 DNA: TGTGCCAGCTCACCGGGGACTAGAGGGTACGAGCAGTACTTC.

This clone was found once. This chain links TRBV7-9 with TRBJ1-1; a possible D gene is TRBD1 (5 bases). The CDR3 is 13 amino acids. V lost 4 bases and J 6 bases, leaving 12 bases between the germline ends. Germline V gives CDR1 SEHNR, CDR2 FQNEAQ (reference sequence). In DNA form, the CDR3 reads TGTGCCAGCAGCTCCCGACAGTTTTCTGAAGCTTTCTTT. This codes for CASSSRQFSEAFF.

A word on this clone: With only one base between it and a far larger clone, this is likely a read error. The chain joins TRBV30 to TRBJ1-5; tentatively, D is TRBD1 (6 bases). This CDR3 is 13 amino acids long. Trimming removed 5 bases at V and 7 bases at J, with 15 bases between. CDR1 is GTSNPN and CDR2 is SVGIG in the germline V gene (reference sequence). The CDR3 is CAWGRGNGQPQHF. In DNA, the CDR3 is TGTGCCTGGGGTAGGGGGAACGGGCAGCCCCAGCATTTT.

This sequence joins TRBV5-1 and TRBJ2-1; tentatively, D is TRBD2 (6 bases). Germline values: CDR1 SGHRS, CDR2 YFSETQ. Trimming took 5 bases from V and 3 from J, leaving 12 bases between them. The CDR3 consists of 14 residues. The CDR3 bases are TGCGCCAGCAGTGGCGGGGTTAGCTACAATGAGCAGTTCTTC. Amino acids: CASSGGVSYNEQFF.

J is TRBJ2-5 and V is TRBV4-1; 8 bases line up with TRBD2. V trimming: 0 bases; J trimming: 5 bases; junction bases outside the gene matches: 5. The germline V gene has CDR1 MGHRA and CDR2 YSYEKL. This CDR3 spans 15 amino acids. The CDR3 protein is CASSQDPAGDETQYF. The CDR3 DNA follows: TGCGCCAGCAGCCAAGATCCAGCGGGAGATGAGACCCAGTACTTC.

The V gene is TRBV7-8, the J gene TRBJ1-1; D not resolved. There are 16 residues in the CDR3. V was trimmed by 2 bases and J by 1 base, leaving 14 bases between them. Germline V gives CDR1 SGHVS, CDR2 FQNEAQ. CDR3: CASSLSMGTTNTEAFF. DNA for the CDR3: TGTGCCAGCAGCTTATCGATGGGAACCACGAACACTGAAGCTTTCTTT.

The chain links TRBV5-4 to TRBJ2-5; D gene uncertain. There are 14 residues in the CDR3. Trimming removed 6 bases from V and 5 bases from J, with 17 bases in between. CDR1 SGHNT and CDR2 YYREEE come from the germline V gene (reference sequence). For the CDR3, the DNA is TGTGCCAGCACCTCAGACGGTCCCTCGGAGACCCAGTACTTC. This encodes CASTSDGPSETQYF.

The chain links TRBV11-2 to TRBJ2-2; 11 bases align to TRBD2. V shed 6 bases and J 5 bases; nucleotides not matched to a gene: 8. Germline CDR1 and CDR2: SGHAT and FQNNGV. This CDR3 comprises 16 residues. The CDR3 region is CASRRPGLAVTGELFF. The DNA for the CDR3 is TGTGCCAGCAGACGCCCGGGACTAGCGGTTACCGGGGAGCTGTTTTTT. The full variable domain, with the rest looked up from reference TRBV11-2 and TRBJ2-2, is EAGVAQSPRYKIIEKRQSVAFWCNPISGHATLYWYQQILGQGPKLLIQFQNNGVVDDSQLPKDRFSAERLKGVDSTLKIQPAKLEDSAVYLCASRRPGLAVTGELFFGEGSRLTVL.

V gene TRBV28 combines with J gene TRBJ1-2, with 7 bases identical to TRBD1. Looked up from germline, CDR1 is MDHEN and CDR2 is SYDVKM. This CDR3 is 12 amino acids long. Trimming cost V 5 bases and J 7 bases; bases outside gene matches: 4. The CDR3 sequence: CASSMTGSGYTF. In nucleotides, the CDR3 is TGTGCCAGCAGTATGACAGGGTCTGGCTACACCTTC.

There are many counts of this clone. The chain combines TRBV19 with TRBJ1-5, with unresolved D. Trimming stripped 5 bases from V and 7 bases from J, with 9 bases between. The CDR3 loop spans 12 amino acids. Per germline, CDR1 LNHDA and CDR2 SQIVND (reference sequence). The CDR3 spells CASSRVGQPQHF. The CDR3 DNA sequence: TGTGCCAGTAGTCGGGTCGGCCAGCCCCAGCATTTT. The whole variable domain, filled in from reference TRBV19 and TRBJ1-5, reads DGGITQSPKYLFRKEGQNVTLSCEQNLNHDAMYWYRQDPGQGLRLIYYSQIVNDFQKGDIAEGYSVSREKKESFPLTVTSAQKNPTAFYLCASSRVGQPQHFGDGTRLSIL.

The gene calls are TRBV10-3 and TRBJ2-1, with D possibly matching TRBD2 (6 bases). V was clipped by 8 bases and J by 5 bases, with 16 bases between them. Germline V gene data show CDR1 as ENHRY and CDR2 as SYGVKD. The CDR3 sequence is 14 residues long. The CDR3: CAIGRVADHNEQFF. CDR3 nucleotide sequence: TGTGCCATCGGAAGGGTAGCGGACCACAATGAGCAGTTCTTC.

The rearrangement links TRBV7-8 to TRBJ2-7, with a tentative D call TRBD1 (6 bases). Trimming left V 1 base short and J 3 bases short, with 22 bases between. CDR1 and CDR2 (germline): SGHVS, FQNEAQ. CDR3 length: 18 residues. CDR3 loop: CASSLVGGRGSFYYEQYF. As DNA, the CDR3 is TGTGCCAGCAGCTTAGTTGGGGGTAGGGGGTCCTTTTACTACGAGCAGTACTTC.

The chain couples TRBV7-6 to TRBJ2-7; 11 nucleotides line up with TRBD1. The CDR3 runs 15 residues. CDR1 and CDR2 from the germline V gene are SGHVS and FNYEAQ. V lost 4 bases and J lost 7; bases outside the gene matches: 9. The CDR3: CASSSSGTGGGEQYF. The DNA of the CDR3 is TGTGCCAGCAGCTCTTCCGGGACAGGGGGTGGGGAGCAGTACTTC.

V usage is TRBV19 and J usage is TRBJ2-1; 7 nucleotides match TRBD1. J was trimmed by 5 bases and V by 5 bases; bases with no gene match: 12. In germline, CDR1 is LNHDA, CDR2 SQIVND (reference sequence). This CDR3 has 16 residues. CDR3 region: CASSSRHRGLDNEQFF. The CDR3 coding sequence is TGTGCCAGTAGTTCGCGGCACAGGGGTTTGGACAATGAGCAGTTCTTC.

This clone was counted only a few times. Here the CDR3 DNA reads TGTGCCAGCAGCTCCACTGGCGGGGGGGGTTTCAATGAGCAGTTCTTC. This translates into CASSSTGGGGFNEQFF. This rearrangement joins TRBV7-8 to TRBJ2-1, with 9 bases aligning to TRBD2. After removal of 4 bases from V and 6 bases from J, the junction contained 10 bases not matched to a gene. The CDR3 length is 16 residues. Germline CDR1 is SGHVS and CDR2 is FQNEAQ.

The chain has TRBV5-4 and TRBJ1-2; 8 bases line up with TRBD1. Germline trimming cut 4 bases from V and 3 bases from J; bases unmatched to any gene: 8. This CDR3 has 15 residues. Germline V gives CDR1 SGHNT, CDR2 YYREEE (reference sequence). CDR3 residues: CASSGTGGGDYGYTF. In nucleotides, the CDR3 is TGTGCCAGCAGCGGAACAGGGGGAGGTGACTATGGCTACACCTTC.

V gene TRBV11-1 combines with J gene TRBJ2-1; D is unresolved. This CDR3 comprises 15 residues. The V end lost 1 base, the J end lost 0 bases, and 7 bases lay between the germline ends. Germline CDR1 reads SGHAT; CDR2 reads FQDESV (reference sequence). The CDR3 DNA reads as TGTGCCAGCAGCTTAGACCATAGCTCCTACAATGAGCAGTTCTTC. Its translation: CASSLDHSSYNEQFF.

The CDR3 DNA follows: TGCAGCGTTGCGGTACGGCTGAACACCGGGGAGCTGTTTTTT. Protein sequence: CSVAVRLNTGELFF. The chain is built from TRBV29-1 and TRBJ2-2; unclear D gene. CDR3 length: 14 residues. Germline CDR1 reads SQVTM; CDR2 reads ANQGSEA. V was shortened by 4 bases and J by 1 base, with 10 bases between the two germline ends.

This chain links TRBV25-1 with TRBJ2-5, with TRBD2 matching over 7 bases. With V trimmed by 8 bases and J by 4 bases, 7 bases remained unmatched. This CDR3 is 13 amino acids long. CDR1 and CDR2 (germline): MGHDK, SYGVNS. DNA of the CDR3: TGTGCCAGCTTCGGGGGGAGGCGAGAGACCCAGTACTTC. Amino acids: CASFGGRRETQYF.